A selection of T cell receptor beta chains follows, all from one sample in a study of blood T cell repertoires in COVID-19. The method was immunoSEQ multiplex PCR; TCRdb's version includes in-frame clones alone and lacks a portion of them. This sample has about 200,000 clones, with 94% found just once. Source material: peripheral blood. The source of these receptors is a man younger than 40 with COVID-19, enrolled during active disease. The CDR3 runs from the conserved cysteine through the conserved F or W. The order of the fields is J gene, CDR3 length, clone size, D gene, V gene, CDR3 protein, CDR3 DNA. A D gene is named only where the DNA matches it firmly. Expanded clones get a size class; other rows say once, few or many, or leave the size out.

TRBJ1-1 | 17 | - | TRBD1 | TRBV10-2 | CASSESIVDRENTEAFF | TGCGCCAGCAGTGAGTCGATAGTGGACAGGGAAAACACTGAAGCTTTCTTT
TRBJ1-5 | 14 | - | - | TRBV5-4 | CASSVGGGDQPQHF | TGTGCCAGCAGCGTGGGGGGAGGGGATCAGCCCCAGCATTTT
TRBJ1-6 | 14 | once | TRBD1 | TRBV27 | CASSSTGRGSPLHF | TGTGCCAGCAGTTCGACAGGGCGAGGGTCACCCCTCCACTTT
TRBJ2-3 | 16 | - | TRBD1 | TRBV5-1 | CASSFRGGERADTQYF | TGCGCCAGCAGCTTCCGAGGGGGCGAAAGGGCAGATACGCAGTATTTT
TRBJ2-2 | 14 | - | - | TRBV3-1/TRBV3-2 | CASSRDINTGELFF | TGTGCCAGCAGCCGGGACATTAACACCGGGGAGCTGTTTTTT
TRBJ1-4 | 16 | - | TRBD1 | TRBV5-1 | CASKRAGGAGNEKLFF | TGCGCCAGCAAAAGGGCAGGGGGCGCCGGTAATGAAAAACTGTTTTTT
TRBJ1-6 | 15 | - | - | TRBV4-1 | CASSLQTGDLSPLHF | TGCGCCAGCAGCCTACAGACAGGTGATCTCTCACCCCTCCACTTT
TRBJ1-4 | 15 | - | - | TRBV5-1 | CASTHRGRLGEKLFF | TGCGCCAGCACACATCGCGGGAGACTAGGTGAAAAACTGTTTTTT
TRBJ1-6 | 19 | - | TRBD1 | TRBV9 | CASSVGGGQGARRNSPLHF | TGTGCCAGCAGCGTAGGTGGGGGACAGGGGGCGCGGAGGAATTCACCCCTCCACTTT
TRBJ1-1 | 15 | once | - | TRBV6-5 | CASTYLQGSITEAFF | TGTGCCAGCACTTACTTACAGGGAAGTATCACTGAAGCTTTCTTT
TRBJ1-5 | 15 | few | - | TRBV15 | CATSPDSPGNQPQHF | TGTGCCACCAGCCCGGACAGTCCCGGCAATCAGCCCCAGCATTTT
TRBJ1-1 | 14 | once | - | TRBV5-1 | CASSLAAGAPEAFF | TGCGCCAGCAGCTTGGCGGCAGGGGCCCCTGAAGCTTTCTTT
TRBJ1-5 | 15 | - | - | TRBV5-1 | CASSPGDYSNQPQHF | TGCGCCAGCAGCCCGGGAGATTATAGCAATCAGCCCCAGCATTTT
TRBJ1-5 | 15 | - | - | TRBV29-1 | CSVEDGSGGNQPQHF | TGCAGCGTTGAAGACGGGAGTGGTGGGAATCAGCCCCAGCATTTT
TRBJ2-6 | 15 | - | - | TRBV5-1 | CASRPASSGANVLTF | TGCGCCAGCCGGCCAGCTAGCTCTGGGGCCAACGTCCTGACTTTC
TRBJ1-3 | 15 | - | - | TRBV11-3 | CASSSDGRSGNTIYF | TGTGCCAGCAGCTCAGATGGGCGCTCTGGAAACACCATATATTTT